The 10 T cell receptor beta chains presented below share a single source sample, sequenced in a study of blood T cell repertoires in COVID-19. Sequencing was performed with immunoSEQ multiplex PCR; in TCRdb, only in-frame clones are kept and a portion is missing. The sample contains fewer than 40,000 clones, more than 70% of which appear only once. Sequenced material: peripheral blood. These receptors came from a man in his sixties or seventies with active COVID-19.

The chain has TRBV27 and TRBJ2-7; D is possibly TRBD1 (5 bases). V lost 3 bases and J 5 bases, leaving 14 bases between the germline ends. The CDR3 runs 14 residues. Germline V CDR1 and CDR2: MNHEY, SMNVEV (reference sequence). CDR3 sequence: CASSFRQGVNEQYF. In nucleotides, the CDR3 is TGTGCCAGCAGTTTTAGGCAGGGCGTTAACGAGCAGTACTTC.

This rearrangement joins TRBV5-5 to TRBJ2-2; 9 bases line up with TRBD1. CDR1 and CDR2 from the germline V gene are SGHKS and YYEKEE (reference sequence). The CDR3 sequence is 16 residues long. J lost 2 bases, V lost 1 base, and 3 bases had no gene match. CDR3 DNA sequence: TGTGCCAGCAGCTTGCAGGGACAGGGCAACACCGGGGAGCTGTTTTTT. Protein sequence: CASSLQGQGNTGELFF.

This chain joins TRBV7-3 and TRBJ2-1; 8 bases are a match to TRBD1. CDR1 SGHTA and CDR2 FQGTGA come from the germline V gene. CDR3 length: 15 amino acids. The trim removed 2 bases at V and 5 bases at J, leaving 5 bases unmatched. CDR3 protein: CASSLLGTGHNEQFF. CDR3 nucleotides: TGTGCCAGCAGCTTATTGGGGACAGGCCACAATGAGCAGTTCTTC.

This clone was detected only once. The chain uses TRBV2 and TRBJ1-1; possibly TRBD1 for D (5 bases). The ends were cut back, 8 bases at V and 3 bases at J, with 25 bases in the middle. CDR3 length: 17 residues. Per the germline V gene, CDR1 is SNHLY and CDR2 is FYNNEI. CDR3 DNA sequence: TGTGCCAGCCAGCGGTCCGGGGGAGGATTTGGGTACACTGAAGCTTTCTTT. This encodes CASQRSGGGFGYTEAFF.

The rearrangement uses TRBV6-5 and TRBJ1-2; 7 bases are a match to TRBD1. V lost 6 bases to trimming and J lost 3 bases; unmatched junction nucleotides: 4. Germline V gene lookup returns CDR1 MNHEY and CDR2 SVGAGI. This CDR3 has 13 residues. CDR3 protein: CASRTTGYYGYTF. The CDR3 bases are TGTGCCAGCAGGACGACAGGGTACTATGGCTACACCTTC.

This clone was counted a few times. The chain combines TRBV19 with TRBJ2-7; 7 bases map to TRBD2. The CDR3 totals 14 residues. Germline CDR1 and CDR2: LNHDA and SQIVND (reference sequence). V was clipped by 4 bases and J by 1 base; unmatched bases: 4. The CDR3 reads CASSNPGLSYEQYF. The CDR3 DNA is TGTGCCAGTAGTAACCCGGGACTATCCTACGAGCAGTACTTC. The full variable domain, rest sourced from reference TRBV19 and TRBJ2-7, is DGGITQSPKYLFRKEGQNVTLSCEQNLNHDAMYWYRQDPGQGLRLIYYSQIVNDFQKGDIAEGYSVSREKKESFPLTVTSAQKNPTAFYLCASSNPGLSYEQYFGPGTRLTVT.

This rearrangement joins TRBV5-4 to TRBJ2-7, with D unresolved. This CDR3 spans 15 amino acids. The germline V gene has CDR1 SGHNT and CDR2 YYREEE (reference sequence). The V and J ends lost 0 bases and 7 bases respectively, with 17 bases between them. CDR3 DNA: TGTGCCAGCAGCTTGGATACAGCATCCGCTCGGGAGCAGTACTTC. Its translation: CASSLDTASAREQYF.

This sequence joins TRBV5-1 and TRBJ2-5; 10 nucleotides agree with TRBD2. The J segment lost 0 bases and the V segment lost 0 bases, leaving 8 bases of the junction unmatched. Germline lookup yields CDR1 SGHRS and CDR2 YFSETQ. The CDR3 runs to 18 residues. DNA of the CDR3: TGCGCCAGCAGCTTGGGCCCATCACTAGCGGGGAACCAAGAGACCCAGTACTTC. Its translation: CASSLGPSLAGNQETQYF.

This clone was picked up one time. This sequence joins TRBV12-5 and TRBJ1-5, with 9 bases that match TRBD1. This CDR3 contains 22 residues. The germline gives CDR1 LGHNT, CDR2 FRNRAP. Losses at the gene ends were 0 bases for V and 2 bases for J; bases not matched to a gene: 20. The CDR3 protein is CASGLVIFPGDRERRGNQPQHF. CDR3 sequence (DNA): TGTGCTAGTGGTTTGGTCATATTCCCAGGGGACAGGGAAAGACGGGGCAATCAGCCCCAGCATTTT.

V usage is TRBV19 and J usage is TRBJ1-2, with unresolved D. The ends were cut back, 6 bases at V and 4 bases at J, with 12 bases in the middle. Per the germline V gene, CDR1 is LNHDA and CDR2 is SQIVND (reference sequence). The CDR3 runs to 13 residues. CDR3 nucleotides: TGTGCCAGTAGAACACGGGGATTCTATGGCTACACCTTC. It specifies CASRTRGFYGYTF.